Listed below are T cell receptor beta chains from one sample, sequenced in a study of regulatory dendritic cells for organ transplantation. The table came from immunoSEQ multiplex PCR; TCRdb's copy has only in-frame clones and leaves some out. The sample carries 30,000 to 40,000 clones, 80% to 95% recorded once. Specimen: naive CD8+ T cells from blood. Source of these receptors: a human donor in good health. Both conserved end residues are part of each CDR3. The order of the fields is V gene, CDR3 protein.

TRBV28 | CASSLTGKLTTEAFF
TRBV6-4 | CANPDRLYSNQPQHF
TRBV6-1 | CALGTRGLSGEQYF
TRBV28 | CASRHGEGGGGYSNQPQHF
TRBV27 | CASSHTPYEQYF
TRBV9 | CASSKRDSPYSNTEAFF
TRBV7-8 | CASSFSGETYEQYF
TRBV5-8 | CASSFFISGFPYEQYF
TRBV5-1 | CASSRTVDGYTF
TRBV6-5 | CASSSRVNTEAFF